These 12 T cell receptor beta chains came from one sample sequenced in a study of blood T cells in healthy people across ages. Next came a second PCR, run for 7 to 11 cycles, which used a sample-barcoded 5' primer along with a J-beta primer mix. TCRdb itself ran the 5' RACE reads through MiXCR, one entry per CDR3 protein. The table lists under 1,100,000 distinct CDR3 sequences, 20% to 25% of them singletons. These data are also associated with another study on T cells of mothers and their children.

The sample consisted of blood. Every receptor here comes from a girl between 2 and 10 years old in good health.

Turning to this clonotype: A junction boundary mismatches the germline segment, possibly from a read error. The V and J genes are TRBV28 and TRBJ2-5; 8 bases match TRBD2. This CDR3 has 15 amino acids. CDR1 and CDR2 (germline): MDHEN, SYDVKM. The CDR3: CASLSTSRGGNERFF. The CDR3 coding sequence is TGTGCCAGCCTTTCGACTAGCCGGGGGGGCAATGAGCGGTTCTTC.

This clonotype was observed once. The chain's CDR3 is CAISGSGDVSYEQYF. The CDR3 coding sequence is TGTGCCATCAGTGGTAGCGGGGACGTCTCCTACGAGCAGTACTTC. The V and J genes are TRBV10-3 and TRBJ2-7; 8 bases map to TRBD2. In germline, CDR1 is ENHRY, CDR2 SYGVKD. CDR3 size: 15 residues. Trimming at V came to 4 bases and at J to 0 bases, leaving 5 bases not matched to a gene.

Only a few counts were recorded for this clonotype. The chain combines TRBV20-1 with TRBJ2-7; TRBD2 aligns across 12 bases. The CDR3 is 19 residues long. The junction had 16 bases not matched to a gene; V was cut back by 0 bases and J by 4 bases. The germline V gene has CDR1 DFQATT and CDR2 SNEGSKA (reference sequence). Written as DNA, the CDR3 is TGCAGTGCTAGAGAGTCCCGGGGAAGGACTAGCGGGATAGAATACGAGCAGTACTTC. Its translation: CSARESRGRTSGIEYEQYF.

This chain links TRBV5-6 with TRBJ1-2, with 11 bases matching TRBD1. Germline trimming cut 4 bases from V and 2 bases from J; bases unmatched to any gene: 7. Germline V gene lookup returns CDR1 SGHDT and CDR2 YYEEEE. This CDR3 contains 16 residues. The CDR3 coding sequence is TGTGCCAGCAGCACAACCGGGACAGGGGGAAACTATGGCTACACCTTC. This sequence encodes CASSTTGTGGNYGYTF.

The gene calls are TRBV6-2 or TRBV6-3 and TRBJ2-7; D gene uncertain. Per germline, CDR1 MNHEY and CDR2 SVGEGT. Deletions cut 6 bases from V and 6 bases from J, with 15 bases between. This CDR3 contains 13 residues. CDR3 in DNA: TGTGCCAGCAGGGACCAATACAAGGCCGAGCAGTACTTC. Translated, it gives CASRDQYKAEQYF.

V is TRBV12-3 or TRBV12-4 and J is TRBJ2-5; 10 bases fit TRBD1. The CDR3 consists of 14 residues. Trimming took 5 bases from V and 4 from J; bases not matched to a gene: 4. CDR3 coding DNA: TGTGCCAGCAGTGGGGACAGGGGAGGAGAGACCCAGTACTTC. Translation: CASSGDRGGETQYF.

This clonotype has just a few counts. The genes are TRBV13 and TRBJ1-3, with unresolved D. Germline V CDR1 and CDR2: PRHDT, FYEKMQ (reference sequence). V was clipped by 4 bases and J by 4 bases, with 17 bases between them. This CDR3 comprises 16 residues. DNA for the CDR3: TGTGCCAGCAGCTCAATTCCTCGGAGTTCCGGAAACACCATATATTTT. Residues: CASSSIPRSSGNTIYF.

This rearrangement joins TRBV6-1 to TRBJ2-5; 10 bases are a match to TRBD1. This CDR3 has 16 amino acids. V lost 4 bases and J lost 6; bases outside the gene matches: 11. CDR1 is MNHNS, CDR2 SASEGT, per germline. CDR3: CASSGPGQGSVKTQYF. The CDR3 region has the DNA TGTGCCAGCAGTGGACCGGGACAGGGGTCGGTAAAGACCCAGTACTTC.

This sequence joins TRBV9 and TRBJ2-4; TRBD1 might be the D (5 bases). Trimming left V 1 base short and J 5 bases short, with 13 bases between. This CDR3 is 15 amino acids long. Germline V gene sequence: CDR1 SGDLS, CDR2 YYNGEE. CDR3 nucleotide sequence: TGTGCCAGCAGCGTACCGATTGACAGCCAAAACATTCAGTACTTC. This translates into CASSVPIDSQNIQYF.

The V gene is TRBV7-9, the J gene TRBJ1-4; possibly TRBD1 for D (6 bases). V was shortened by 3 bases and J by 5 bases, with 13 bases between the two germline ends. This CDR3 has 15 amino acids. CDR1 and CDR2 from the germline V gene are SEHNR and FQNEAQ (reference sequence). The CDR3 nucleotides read TGTGCCAGCAGCTTTATATCGGGGGCGAATGAAAAACTGTTTTTT. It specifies CASSFISGANEKLFF.

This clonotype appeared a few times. The CDR3 spells CASNPVFLLVLREMPDTQYF. The CDR3 DNA follows: TGTGCCAGCAACCCCGTCTTTTTGCTTGTATTGCGGGAGATGCCAGATACGCAGTATTTT. The gene calls are TRBV7-3 and TRBJ2-3; 7 bases map to TRBD2. After removal of 7 bases from V and 4 bases from J, the junction contained 26 bases not matched to a gene. Germline V lookup: CDR1 SGHTA, CDR2 FQGTGA. The CDR3 is 20 amino acids.

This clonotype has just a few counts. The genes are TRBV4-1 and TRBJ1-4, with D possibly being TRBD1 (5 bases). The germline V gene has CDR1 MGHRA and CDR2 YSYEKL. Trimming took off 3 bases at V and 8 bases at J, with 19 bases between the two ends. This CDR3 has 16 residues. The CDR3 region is CASSQGVPGRGEKLFF. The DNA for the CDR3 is TGCGCCAGCAGCCAGGGGGTGCCGGGACGAGGGGAAAAACTGTTTTTT.